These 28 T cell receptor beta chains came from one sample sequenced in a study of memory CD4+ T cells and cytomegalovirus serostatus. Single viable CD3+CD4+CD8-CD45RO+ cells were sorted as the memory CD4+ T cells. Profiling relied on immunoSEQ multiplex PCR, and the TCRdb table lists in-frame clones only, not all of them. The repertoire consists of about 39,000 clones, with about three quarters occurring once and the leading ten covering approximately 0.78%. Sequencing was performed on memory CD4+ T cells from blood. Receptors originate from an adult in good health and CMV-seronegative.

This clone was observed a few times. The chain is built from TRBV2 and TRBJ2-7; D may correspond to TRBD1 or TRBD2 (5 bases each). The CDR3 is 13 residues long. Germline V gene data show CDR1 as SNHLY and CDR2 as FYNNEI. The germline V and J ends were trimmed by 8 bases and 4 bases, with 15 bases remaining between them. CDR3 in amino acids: CASWGFGSYEQYF. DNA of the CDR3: TGTGCCAGCTGGGGGTTCGGCAGTTACGAGCAGTACTTC.

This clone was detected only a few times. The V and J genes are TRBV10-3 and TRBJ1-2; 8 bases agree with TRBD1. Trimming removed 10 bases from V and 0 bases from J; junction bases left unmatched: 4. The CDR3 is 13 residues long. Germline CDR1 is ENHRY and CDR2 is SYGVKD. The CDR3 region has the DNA TGTGCCACGGGACAGGCTACTAACTATGGCTACACCTTC. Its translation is CATGQATNYGYTF.

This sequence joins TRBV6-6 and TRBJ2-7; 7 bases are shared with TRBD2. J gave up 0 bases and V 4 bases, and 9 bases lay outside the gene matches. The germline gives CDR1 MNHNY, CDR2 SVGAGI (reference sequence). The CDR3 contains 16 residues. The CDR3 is CASSSSVGGSSYEQYF. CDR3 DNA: TGTGCCAGCAGTTCCAGTGTCGGGGGGAGCTCCTACGAGCAGTACTTC.

DNA for the CDR3: TGTGCCAGCAAAAGGGACTGGGACAGCAATCAGCCCCAGCATTTT. Amino acids: CASKRDWDSNQPQHF. This chain links TRBV6-1 with TRBJ1-5, with D maybe TRBD1 (5 bases). Germline V gives CDR1 MNHNS, CDR2 SASEGT. The CDR3 consists of 15 residues. The V and J ends lost 7 bases and 1 base respectively, with 14 bases between them.

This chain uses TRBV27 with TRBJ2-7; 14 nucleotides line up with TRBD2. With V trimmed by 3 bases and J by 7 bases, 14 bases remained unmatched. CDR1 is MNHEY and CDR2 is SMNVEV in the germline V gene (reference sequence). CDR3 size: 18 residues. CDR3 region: CASSFPPGTSGGPGEQYF. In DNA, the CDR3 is TGTGCCAGCAGTTTCCCCCCCGGGACTAGCGGGGGCCCCGGTGAGCAGTACTTC.

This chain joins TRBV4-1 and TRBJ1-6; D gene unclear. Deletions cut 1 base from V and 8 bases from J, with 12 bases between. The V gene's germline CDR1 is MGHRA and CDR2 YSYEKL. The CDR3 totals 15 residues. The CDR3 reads CASSQAQARDSPLHF. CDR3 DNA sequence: TGCGCCAGCAGCCAAGCCCAGGCGCGGGATTCACCCCTCCACTTT.

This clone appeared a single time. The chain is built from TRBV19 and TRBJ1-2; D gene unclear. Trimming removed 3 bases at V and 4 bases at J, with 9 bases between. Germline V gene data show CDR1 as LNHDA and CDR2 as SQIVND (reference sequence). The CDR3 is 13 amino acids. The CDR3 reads CASSISNLYGYTF. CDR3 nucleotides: TGTGCCAGTAGTATTTCGAACCTCTATGGCTACACCTTC.

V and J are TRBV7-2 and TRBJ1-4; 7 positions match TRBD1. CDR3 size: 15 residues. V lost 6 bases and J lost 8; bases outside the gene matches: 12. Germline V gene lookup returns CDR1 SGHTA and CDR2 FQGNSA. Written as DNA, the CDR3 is TGTGCCAGCAGGCAAACACAGGGGTCGAGGGAAAAACTGTTTTTT. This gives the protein CASRQTQGSREKLFF.

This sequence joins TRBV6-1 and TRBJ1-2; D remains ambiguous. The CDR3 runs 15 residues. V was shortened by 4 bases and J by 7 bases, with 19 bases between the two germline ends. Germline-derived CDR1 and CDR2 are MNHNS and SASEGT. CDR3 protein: CASSVETTPESGYTF. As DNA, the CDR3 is TGTGCCAGCAGTGTCGAAACGACCCCTGAATCTGGCTACACCTTC.

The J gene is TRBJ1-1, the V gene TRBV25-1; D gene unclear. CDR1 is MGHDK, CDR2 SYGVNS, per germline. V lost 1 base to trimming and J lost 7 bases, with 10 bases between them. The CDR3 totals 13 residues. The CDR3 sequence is CASSEWSDYEAFF. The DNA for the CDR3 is TGTGCCAGCAGTGAATGGTCGGACTATGAAGCTTTCTTT.

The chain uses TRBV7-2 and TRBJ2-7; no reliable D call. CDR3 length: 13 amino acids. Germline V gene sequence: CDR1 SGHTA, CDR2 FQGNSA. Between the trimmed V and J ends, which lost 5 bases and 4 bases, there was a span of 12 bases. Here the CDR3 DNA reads TGTGCCAGCAGCCCCACGACTCGTTACGAGCAGTACTTC. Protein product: CASSPTTRYEQYF.

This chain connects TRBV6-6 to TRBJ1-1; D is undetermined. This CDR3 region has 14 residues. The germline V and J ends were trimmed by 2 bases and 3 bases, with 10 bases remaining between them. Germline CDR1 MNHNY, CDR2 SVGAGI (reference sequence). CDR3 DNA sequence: TGTGCCAGCAGTTACCGCGGGGTGGACACTGAAGCTTTCTTT. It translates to CASSYRGVDTEAFF.

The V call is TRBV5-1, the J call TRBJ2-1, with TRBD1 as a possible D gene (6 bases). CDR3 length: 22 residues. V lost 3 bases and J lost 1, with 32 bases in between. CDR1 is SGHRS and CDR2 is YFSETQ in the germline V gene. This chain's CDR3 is CASSSGSPFRGIPRSSYNEQFF. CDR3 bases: TGCGCCAGCAGCTCTGGTTCCCCTTTTAGGGGGATACCGCGTTCATCCTACAATGAGCAGTTCTTC.

DNA for the CDR3: TGTGCCAGCAGTTCTCAGGGGGGGACTGAAGCTTTCTTT. Its protein product is CASSSQGGTEAFF. The chain combines TRBV11-2 with TRBJ1-1; 7 nucleotides match TRBD1. Germline CDR1 SGHAT, CDR2 FQNNGV. The CDR3 is made up of 13 amino acids. V lost 6 bases, J lost 5 bases, and 6 bases stayed unmatched.

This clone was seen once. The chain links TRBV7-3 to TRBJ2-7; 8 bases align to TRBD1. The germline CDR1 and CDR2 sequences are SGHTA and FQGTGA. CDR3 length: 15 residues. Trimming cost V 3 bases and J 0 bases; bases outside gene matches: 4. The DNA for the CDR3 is TGTGCCAGCAGCTTCGGACAGGGACCCTCCTACGAGCAGTACTTC. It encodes CASSFGQGPSYEQYF.

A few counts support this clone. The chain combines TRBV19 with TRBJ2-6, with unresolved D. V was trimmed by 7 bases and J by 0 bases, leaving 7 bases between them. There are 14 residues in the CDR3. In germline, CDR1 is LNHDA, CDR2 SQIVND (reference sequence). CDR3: CASNEYSGANVLTF. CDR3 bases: TGTGCCAGTAATGAATACTCTGGGGCCAACGTCCTGACTTTC.

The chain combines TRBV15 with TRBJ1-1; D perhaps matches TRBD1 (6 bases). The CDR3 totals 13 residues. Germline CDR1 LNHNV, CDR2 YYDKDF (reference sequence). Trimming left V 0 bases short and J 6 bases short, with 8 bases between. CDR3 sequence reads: CATSREGGAEAFF. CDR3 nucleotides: TGTGCCACCAGCAGAGAGGGGGGCGCTGAAGCTTTCTTT.

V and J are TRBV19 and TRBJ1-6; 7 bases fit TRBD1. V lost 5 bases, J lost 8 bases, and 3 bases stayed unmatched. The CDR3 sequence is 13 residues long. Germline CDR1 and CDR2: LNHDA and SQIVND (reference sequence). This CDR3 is CASSATGDSPLHF. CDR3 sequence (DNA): TGTGCCAGTAGTGCCACAGGGGATTCACCCCTCCACTTT.

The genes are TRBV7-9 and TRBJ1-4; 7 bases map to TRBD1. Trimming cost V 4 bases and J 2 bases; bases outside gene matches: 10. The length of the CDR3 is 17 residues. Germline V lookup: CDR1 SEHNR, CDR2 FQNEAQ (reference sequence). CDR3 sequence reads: CASSWRSQGVTNEKLFF. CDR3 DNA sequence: TGTGCCAGCAGCTGGCGTAGTCAGGGGGTTACTAATGAAAAACTGTTTTTT.

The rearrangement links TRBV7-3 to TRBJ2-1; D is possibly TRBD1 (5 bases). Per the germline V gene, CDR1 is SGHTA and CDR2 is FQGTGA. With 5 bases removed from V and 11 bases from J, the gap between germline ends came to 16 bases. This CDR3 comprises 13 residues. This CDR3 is CASSPTRTNQQFF. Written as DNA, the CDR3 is TGTGCCAGCAGCCCCACCCGGACAAATCAGCAGTTCTTC.

Written as DNA, the CDR3 is TGTGCCAGTAGTACATTCTCGCAGGGGGCCTATAATTCACCCCTCCACTTT. Translation: CASSTFSQGAYNSPLHF. V and J are TRBV19 and TRBJ1-6; 7 nucleotides agree with TRBD1. Germline values: CDR1 LNHDA, CDR2 SQIVND (reference sequence). V was clipped by 4 bases and J by 2 bases; unmatched bases: 8. This CDR3 region has 17 residues.

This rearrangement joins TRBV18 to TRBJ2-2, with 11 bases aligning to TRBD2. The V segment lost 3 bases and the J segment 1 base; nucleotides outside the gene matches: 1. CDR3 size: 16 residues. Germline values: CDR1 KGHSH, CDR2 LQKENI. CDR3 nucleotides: TGTGCCAGCTCACCCGGACTAGCGGGGAACACCGGGGAGCTGTTTTTT. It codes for CASSPGLAGNTGELFF.

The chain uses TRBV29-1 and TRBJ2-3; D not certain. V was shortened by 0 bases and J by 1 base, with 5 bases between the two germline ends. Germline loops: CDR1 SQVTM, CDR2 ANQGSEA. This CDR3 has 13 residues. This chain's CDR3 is CSVEDRGTDTQYF. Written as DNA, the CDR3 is TGCAGCGTTGAAGATCGTGGCACAGATACGCAGTATTTT.

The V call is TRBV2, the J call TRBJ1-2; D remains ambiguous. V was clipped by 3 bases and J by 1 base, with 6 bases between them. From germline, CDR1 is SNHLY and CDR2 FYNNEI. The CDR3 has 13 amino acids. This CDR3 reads CASSEGINYGYTF. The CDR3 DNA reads TGTGCCAGCAGTGAGGGGATTAACTATGGCTACACCTTC.

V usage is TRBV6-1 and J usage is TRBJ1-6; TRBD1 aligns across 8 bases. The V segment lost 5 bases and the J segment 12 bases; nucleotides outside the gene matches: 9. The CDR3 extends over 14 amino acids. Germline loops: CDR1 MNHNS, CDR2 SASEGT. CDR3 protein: CASSLRTGPGPLHF. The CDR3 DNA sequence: TGTGCCAGCAGTCTACGGACAGGGCCGGGACCCCTCCACTTT.

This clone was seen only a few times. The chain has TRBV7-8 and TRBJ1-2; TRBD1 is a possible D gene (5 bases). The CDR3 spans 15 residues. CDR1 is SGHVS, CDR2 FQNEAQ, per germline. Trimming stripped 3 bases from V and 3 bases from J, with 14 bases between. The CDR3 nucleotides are TGTGCCAGCAGCTTCGCCGGGGCTCGGGACTATGGCTACACCTTC. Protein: CASSFAGARDYGYTF.

The DNA of the CDR3 is TGTGCCAGCAGCGTAGAAGGTTTTGGTGAAGCTTTCTTT. Translating it yields CASSVEGFGEAFF. This chain uses TRBV9 with TRBJ1-1; D unclear. The V gene lost 0 bases and the J gene lost 7 bases, with 10 bases spanning the gap. The CDR3 consists of 13 residues. CDR1 and CDR2 from the germline V gene are SGDLS and YYNGEE.

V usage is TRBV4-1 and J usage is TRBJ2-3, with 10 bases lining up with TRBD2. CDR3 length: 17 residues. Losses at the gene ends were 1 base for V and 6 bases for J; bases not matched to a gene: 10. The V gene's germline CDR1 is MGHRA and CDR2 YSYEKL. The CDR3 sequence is CASSQGGSGGAGDTQYF. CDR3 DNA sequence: TGCGCCAGCAGCCAAGGCGGGAGCGGGGGGGCCGGGGATACGCAGTATTTT.